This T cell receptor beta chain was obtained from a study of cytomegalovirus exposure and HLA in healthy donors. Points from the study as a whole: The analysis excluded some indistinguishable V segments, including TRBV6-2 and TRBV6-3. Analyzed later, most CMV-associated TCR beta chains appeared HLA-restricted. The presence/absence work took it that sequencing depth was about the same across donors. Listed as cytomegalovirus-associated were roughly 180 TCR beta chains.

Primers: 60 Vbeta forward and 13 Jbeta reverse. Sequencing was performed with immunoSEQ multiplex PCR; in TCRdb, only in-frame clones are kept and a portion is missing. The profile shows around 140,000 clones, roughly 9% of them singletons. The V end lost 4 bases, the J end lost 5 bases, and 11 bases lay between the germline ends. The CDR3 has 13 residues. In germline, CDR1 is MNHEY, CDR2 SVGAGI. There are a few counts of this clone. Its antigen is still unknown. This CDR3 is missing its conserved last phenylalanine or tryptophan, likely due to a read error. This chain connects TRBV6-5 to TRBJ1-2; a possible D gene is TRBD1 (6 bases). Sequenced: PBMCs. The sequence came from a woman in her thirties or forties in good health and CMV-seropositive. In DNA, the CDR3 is TGTGCCAGCAGTTGGACAGAGAGATATGGCTACACCTTA. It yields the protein CASSWTERYGYTL.